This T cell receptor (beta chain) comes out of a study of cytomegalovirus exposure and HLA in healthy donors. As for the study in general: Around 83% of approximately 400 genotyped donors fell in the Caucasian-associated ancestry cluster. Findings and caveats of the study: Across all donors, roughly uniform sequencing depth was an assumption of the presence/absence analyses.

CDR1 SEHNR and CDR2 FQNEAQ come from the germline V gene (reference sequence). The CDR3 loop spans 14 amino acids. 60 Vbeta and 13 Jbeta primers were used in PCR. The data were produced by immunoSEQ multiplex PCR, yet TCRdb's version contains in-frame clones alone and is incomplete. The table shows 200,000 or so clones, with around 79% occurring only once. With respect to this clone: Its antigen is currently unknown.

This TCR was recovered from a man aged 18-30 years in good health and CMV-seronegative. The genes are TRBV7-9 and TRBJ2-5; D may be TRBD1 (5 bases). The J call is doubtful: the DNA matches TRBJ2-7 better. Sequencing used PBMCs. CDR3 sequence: CASSQSSGIYEQYF. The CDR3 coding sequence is TGTGCCAGCAGCCAGTCCTCAGGGATCTACGAGCAGTACTTC.